This entry lists 21 T cell receptor beta chains sequenced from one sample in a study of cytomegalovirus exposure and HLA in healthy donors. The PCR ran on 60 Vbeta and 13 Jbeta primers. Produced via immunoSEQ multiplex PCR; TCRdb's table is partial and in-frame only. The sample records 74,000 or so clones, 68% being singletons. The sequenced sample consisted of PBMCs. The source of these receptors is a woman aged 30 to 39 in good health and CMV-seronegative.

The rearrangement joins TRBV28 to TRBJ2-3; D is unresolved. Trimming cost V 5 bases and J 4 bases, with 13 bases left between them. In germline, CDR1 is MDHEN, CDR2 SYDVKM. The length of the CDR3 is 14 residues. The chain's CDR3 is CASSPGLVADTQYF. CDR3 DNA sequence: TGTGCCAGCAGTCCTGGGCTTGTGGCAGATACGCAGTATTTT.

This chain connects TRBV2 to TRBJ1-5, with a tentative D call TRBD1 (6 bases). Germline V CDR1 and CDR2: SNHLY, FYNNEI. V gave up 6 bases and J gave up 3 bases, with 18 bases separating them. The CDR3 is made up of 16 amino acids. CDR3 sequence: CASRGLRGAVNQPQHF. The DNA of the CDR3 is TGTGCCAGCAGAGGGCTTCGGGGGGCGGTCAATCAGCCCCAGCATTTT. The whole variable domain, filled in from reference TRBV2 and TRBJ1-5, reads EPEVTQTPSHQVTQMGQEVILRCVPISNHLYFYWYRQILGQKVEFLVSFYNNEISEKSEIFDDQFSVERPDGSNFTLKIRSTKLEDSAMYFCASRGLRGAVNQPQHFGDGTRLSIL.

V usage is TRBV7-2 and J usage is TRBJ2-7; 10 bases line up with TRBD2. The junction had 4 bases not matched to a gene; V was cut back by 1 base and J by 7 bases. The length of the CDR3 is 14 residues. Germline assignment: CDR1 SGHTA and CDR2 FQGNSA. The CDR3 nucleotides read TGTGCCAGCAGCTTAGTAGCGGGGGGAGGGGAGCAGTACTTC. Amino acids: CASSLVAGGGEQYF.

The chain has TRBV7-8 and TRBJ2-6; a possible D gene is TRBD2 (6 bases). The V end lost 1 base, the J end lost 4 bases, and 11 bases lay between the germline ends. The germline V gene encodes CDR1 SGHVS and CDR2 FQNEAQ. There are 16 residues in the CDR3. The CDR3 region has the DNA TGTGCCAGCAGCTTAGGGAGGGTGGCAGGGGCCAACGTCCTGACTTTC. Its translation is CASSLGRVAGANVLTF.

The genes are TRBV28 and TRBJ1-1; the match to TRBD1 covers 8 bases. Germline lookup yields CDR1 MDHEN and CDR2 SYDVKM. This CDR3 has 13 residues. Trimming at V came to 8 bases and at J to 1 base, leaving 3 bases not matched to a gene. The CDR3 sequence is CASGTGSNTEAFF. CDR3 coding DNA: TGTGCCAGCGGGACAGGCTCGAACACTGAAGCTTTCTTT.

A note on this clone: The identical CDR3 is also encoded by other nucleotide sequences in the sample. The chain carries TRBV9 and TRBJ2-5, with 8 positions matching TRBD2. Germline values: CDR1 SGDLS, CDR2 YYNGEE. V dropped 0 bases and J dropped 1; count of bases not matched to a gene: 5. The CDR3 has 16 amino acids. CDR3 loop: CASSVVRGGPQETQYF. CDR3 nucleotides: TGTGCCAGCAGCGTAGTTCGGGGGGGCCCCCAAGAGACCCAGTACTTC.

This clone was seen a handful of times. CDR3 DNA: TGTGCCAGCTCCCGGACAGCCGACACTGAAGCTTTCTTT. Its translation: CASSRTADTEAFF. V is TRBV9 and J is TRBJ1-1; possible D gene TRBD1, 6 bases. V gave up 7 bases and J gave up 3 bases, with 13 bases separating them. The CDR3 runs 13 residues. Germline CDR1 reads SGDLS; CDR2 reads YYNGEE.

As concerns this clone: It differs at one base from a far larger clone, so likely a read error. The chain combines TRBV7-9 with TRBJ1-2; a possible D gene is TRBD1 (5 bases). This CDR3 comprises 16 residues. The germline V gene has CDR1 SEHNR and CDR2 FQNEAQ (reference sequence). The CDR3 is CSSELTGGYSSYGYTF. The CDR3 DNA reads as TGTTCCAGCGAGCTTACGGGGGGATATTCTAGCTATGGCTACACCTTC. Variable domain in full (rest from reference TRBV7-9 and TRBJ1-2): DTGVSQNPRHKITKRGQNVTFRCDPISEHNRLYWYRQTLGQGPEFLTYFQNEAQLEKSRLLSDRFSAERPKGSFSTLEIQRTEQGDSAMYLCSSELTGGYSSYGYTFGSGTRLTVV.

V usage is TRBV6-5 and J usage is TRBJ2-1, with a weak D call TRBD1 (5 bases). V shed 5 bases and J shed 3 bases, with 8 bases lying between them. Germline V lookup: CDR1 MNHEY, CDR2 SVGAGI. This CDR3 has 13 residues. CDR3 bases: TGTGCCAGCAGTCAGGGTTTCTACAATGAGCAGTTCTTC. Protein: CASSQGFYNEQFF.

The table lists this clone with a few counts. The J gene is TRBJ1-1, the V gene TRBV7-3; TRBD1 aligns across 7 bases. Germline CDR1 SGHTA, CDR2 FQGTGA. J gave up 3 bases and V 0 bases, and 7 bases lay outside the gene matches. There are 16 residues in the CDR3. CDR3 coding DNA: TGTGCCAGCAGCTTAACTCACAGGGGAGCCCACACTGAAGCTTTCTTT. It encodes CASSLTHRGAHTEAFF.

This chain joins TRBV10-3 and TRBJ2-7; 11 nucleotides match TRBD2. Unmatched junction bases numbered 10, after V lost 4 bases and J lost 2 bases. CDR1 is ENHRY and CDR2 is SYGVKD in the germline V gene. CDR3 size: 17 residues. As DNA, the CDR3 is TGTGCCATCAGTGGATTTCCTCTTAGCGGGGGGGCCTACGAGCAGTACTTC. Its translation: CAISGFPLSGGAYEQYF.

The chain carries TRBV6-5 and TRBJ2-1, with 7 bases lining up with TRBD2. Germline lookup yields CDR1 MNHEY and CDR2 SVGAGI. V lost 10 bases, J lost 2 bases, and 11 bases stayed unmatched. CDR3 length: 15 residues. Written as DNA, the CDR3 is TGTGCCATCACTAAAGGGGCGGGGGCCTACAATGAGCAGTTCTTC. Its translation is CAITKGAGAYNEQFF.

CDR3 protein: CSVPGEPQHF. DNA for the CDR3: TGCAGTGTCCCCGGGGAGCCCCAGCATTTT. The chain employs TRBV20-1 and TRBJ1-5; D gene unclear. V was cut by 7 bases and J by 8 bases, with 9 bases left in between. The CDR3 sequence is 10 residues long. Germline loops: CDR1 DFQATT, CDR2 SNEGSKA (reference sequence).

The genes are TRBV6-6 and TRBJ1-1; unclear D gene. With 2 bases removed from V and 5 bases from J, the gap between germline ends came to 15 bases. The CDR3 extends over 15 amino acids. In germline, CDR1 is MNHNY, CDR2 SVGAGI (reference sequence). The CDR3 loop is CASSYGGEGGTEAFF. The CDR3 bases are TGTGCCAGCAGTTACGGCGGGGAAGGCGGAACTGAAGCTTTCTTT.

The chain combines TRBV5-8 with TRBJ2-3, with 8 bases matching TRBD1. CDR1 is SGHTS and CDR2 is YDEGEE in the germline V gene. CDR3 length: 15 amino acids. Germline trimming cut 3 bases from V and 3 bases from J; bases unmatched to any gene: 6. The CDR3 loop is CASSYRRGRTDTQYF. For the CDR3, the DNA is TGTGCCAGCAGCTACCGCAGGGGGCGAACAGATACGCAGTATTTT.

The chain links TRBV7-9 to TRBJ1-2; D is possibly TRBD1 (5 bases). The germline V gene encodes CDR1 SEHNR and CDR2 FQNEAQ (reference sequence). V was shortened by 4 bases and J by 8 bases, with 20 bases between the two germline ends. The CDR3 has 15 residues. The DNA of the CDR3 is TGTGCCAGCAGCTCCTTTGGGGCCAGATCGCTGGGCTACACCTTC. Translated, it gives CASSSFGARSLGYTF.

The chain links TRBV20-1 to TRBJ2-7, with D perhaps matching TRBD2 (5 bases). V was cut by 5 bases and J by 3 bases, with 8 bases left in between. The CDR3 is made up of 11 amino acids. Germline V gene data show CDR1 as DFQATT and CDR2 as SNEGSKA (reference sequence). The CDR3 here is CSAPGNYEQYF. In DNA form, the CDR3 reads TGCAGTGCTCCGGGGAACTACGAGCAGTACTTC.

The chain joins TRBV15 to TRBJ1-2; D may be TRBD1 (6 bases). V was cut by 0 bases and J by 7 bases, with 12 bases left in between. CDR1 and CDR2 from the germline V gene are LNHNV and YYDKDF (reference sequence). The CDR3 has 14 amino acids. The CDR3 DNA reads as TGTGCCACCAGCAGAGATTACAGGGTTACTGGCTACACCTTC. Encoded protein: CATSRDYRVTGYTF.

The V gene is TRBV7-2, the J gene TRBJ2-1; tentatively, D is TRBD2 (6 bases). Between the trimmed V and J ends, which lost 3 bases and 0 bases, there was a span of 15 bases. In germline, CDR1 is SGHTA, CDR2 FQGNSA. The CDR3 spans 17 residues. In DNA, the CDR3 is TGTGCCAGCAGCTTGGAAGTTAGCGGATACTCCTACAATGAGCAGTTCTTC. This codes for CASSLEVSGYSYNEQFF.

The CDR3 reads CASSLREEETQYF. CDR3 in DNA: TGTGCCAGCAGCCTGAGGGAGGAAGAGACCCAGTACTTC. This chain connects TRBV6-1 to TRBJ2-5; weak D call: TRBD2 (6 bases). Trimming removed 6 bases from V and 3 bases from J, with 11 bases in between. CDR3 length: 13 residues. Germline CDR1 and CDR2: MNHNS and SASEGT.

In this sample, this clone turned up once. CDR3 in amino acids: CASSVSPSGGSGNTIYF. The CDR3 DNA sequence: TGTGCCAGCAGCGTAAGCCCCAGCGGGGGCAGTGGAAACACCATATATTTT. The V call is TRBV9, the J call TRBJ1-3; tentatively, D is TRBD1 (6 bases). The CDR3 runs 17 residues. In germline, CDR1 is SGDLS, CDR2 YYNGEE. With 1 base removed from V and 3 bases from J, the gap between germline ends came to 17 bases.